This is a list of T cell receptor beta chains from one sample in a study of blood T cell repertoires in COVID-19. The protocol was immunoSEQ multiplex PCR, while the TCRdb copy is restricted to in-frame clones and leaves out a portion. The sample lists around 90,000 clones; 85% to 90% were seen once. What was sequenced was peripheral blood. The receptors stem from a man aged 50 to 60 with COVID-19, enrolled during active disease. The CDR3 runs from the conserved cysteine through the conserved F or W. The D gene is left open where the match is weak.

CDR3aa	j_gene	v_gene	d_gene
CAGGRGKAFF	TRBJ1-1	TRBV30	NA
CASSLVQGVMNTEAFF	TRBJ1-1	TRBV5-1	NA
CASSLPGQYDEQYF	TRBJ2-7	TRBV18	TRBD1
CATSDFQGFGGYTF	TRBJ1-2	TRBV24-1	NA
CASSLDGGYTF	TRBJ1-2	TRBV5-1	NA
CASSLGQVTYNEQFF	TRBJ2-1	TRBV5-6	NA
CASRTRDTDTQYF	TRBJ2-3	TRBV27	NA
CASSYRVGGDLSYEQYF	TRBJ2-7	TRBV6-2/TRBV6-3	TRBD2
CASSLWTGGYEQYF	TRBJ2-7	TRBV5-4	TRBD1
CASSEAPLGVTQYF	TRBJ2-5	TRBV2	NA
CASSDAIPDTQYF	TRBJ2-3	TRBV25-1	NA
CAWDRGESPLHF	TRBJ1-6	TRBV30	TRBD1
CASRRTGVNTEAFF	TRBJ1-1	TRBV27	TRBD1
CASSQDRRQNYGYTF	TRBJ1-2	TRBV3-1/TRBV3-2	NA
CASSLVFVSPLHF	TRBJ1-6	TRBV19	NA
CASSDSDFSDTQYF	TRBJ2-3	TRBV9	NA
CASSVDRGGELFF	TRBJ2-2	TRBV9	TRBD1
CASSKTRDFNQPQHF	TRBJ1-5	TRBV5-5	NA
CASSVGRGYGYTF	TRBJ1-2	TRBV9	NA
CASSLAQQGPGNTIYF	TRBJ1-3	TRBV7-6	TRBD1
CASSQVPGSSNEKLFF	TRBJ1-4	TRBV4-1	NA
CATSKDRGNYGYTF	TRBJ1-2	TRBV15	TRBD1
CASSLGRGDIDTQYF	TRBJ2-3	TRBV5-1	NA
CAWQGSYNSPLHF	TRBJ1-6	TRBV30	NA
CASSLGDRNEQFF	TRBJ2-1	TRBV5-1	TRBD1
CASSLRGYTNYGYTF	TRBJ1-2	TRBV28	NA
CASSRDRNTGELFF	TRBJ2-2	TRBV18	TRBD1
CASTSGQGPIDYGYTF	TRBJ1-2	TRBV9	TRBD1
CASSLDPGNNEQFF	TRBJ2-1	TRBV11-3	NA
CASSLARGLAGGADTQYF	TRBJ2-3	TRBV7-2	TRBD2
CASSLSLGPFLDTGELFF	TRBJ2-2	TRBV27	NA
CASSWPPWGRNYGYTF	TRBJ1-2	TRBV5-6	NA
CASSRDYRGGATDTQYF	TRBJ2-3	TRBV7-9	TRBD2
CASSPGTSGYNEQFF	TRBJ2-1	TRBV7-2	TRBD2
CASSLRAGGRGDTQYF	TRBJ2-3	TRBV27	TRBD2
CASSKPTGSPGYTF	TRBJ1-2	TRBV7-2	TRBD1
CASSQDEGRSYEQYF	TRBJ2-7	TRBV4-2	NA
CASSIGTAYSYEQYF	TRBJ2-7	TRBV9	TRBD1
CASSPRAGQGRDGYTF	TRBJ1-2	TRBV7-3	TRBD1
CASSDRTQPQHF	TRBJ1-5	TRBV2	NA